These T cell receptor beta chains were read from a single sample in a study of blood T cell repertoires in COVID-19. Profiling relied on immunoSEQ multiplex PCR, and the TCRdb table lists in-frame clones only, not all of them. The repertoire holds roughly 260,000 clones, about 91% seen once, with 2% to 3% in the top ten. The sequenced material came from PBMCs or T cells enriched from blood (not recorded which). The receptors were sampled from a woman in her twenties or thirties with acute COVID-19. The CDR3 runs from the conserved cysteine through the conserved F or W. The D gene is left open where the match is weak. Expanded clones are given a class, and other clones once, few, many or no size at all.

size,V,D,J,DNA,CDR3
-,TRBV12-3/TRBV12-4,TRBD1,TRBJ1-2,TGTGCCAGCAGTGACCCGACAGGGCCCCGGGTCACCTTC,CASSDPTGPRVTF
-,TRBV5-1,TRBD1,TRBJ1-4,TGCGCCAGCAGCTTGGCGGGACAGGCCGCCTCTAATGAAAAACTGTTTTTT,CASSLAGQAASNEKLFF
-,TRBV6-5,TRBD1,TRBJ1-4,TGTGCCAGCAGTTACCTGCGGGACAGGGGTGGAGAAAAACTGTTTTTT,CASSYLRDRGGEKLFF
-,TRBV28,-,TRBJ1-6,TGTGCCAGCAGTACCCCGGGACTGCATTCACCCCTCCACTTT,CASSTPGLHSPLHF
once,TRBV6-2/TRBV6-3,-,TRBJ2-3,TGTGCCAGCAGCTCCCCTAGGAAAGATACGCAGTATTTT,CASSSPRKDTQYF
-,TRBV5-5,-,TRBJ1-2,TGTGCCAGCAGCGAATACACTAACTATGGCTACACCTTC,CASSEYTNYGYTF
-,TRBV5-1,TRBD1,TRBJ2-1,TGCGCCAGCAGCTTTTCAGGGACAGGGGGTAACGATGAGCAGTTCTTC,CASSFSGTGGNDEQFF
-,TRBV5-8,-,TRBJ2-7,TGTGCCAGCAGCTCACAGGGTGGATACGAGCAGTACTTC,CASSSQGGYEQYF
-,TRBV12-3/TRBV12-4,-,TRBJ1-5,TGTGCCAGCAGTACGCGGGATCAGCCCCAGCATTTT,CASSTRDQPQHF
-,TRBV11-2,-,TRBJ1-4,TGTGCCAGCAGCTTATCCAGGGTGAGCAGCTCAAATGGGCAAAAACTGTTTTTT,CASSLSRVSSSNGQKLFF
once,TRBV5-6,-,TRBJ2-7,TGTGCCAGCAGCTTCCGGGGGTTCTCCTACGAGCAGTACTTC,CASSFRGFSYEQYF
-,TRBV10-1,-,TRBJ1-1,TGCGCCAGCAGTGACAGGGGCGGTACTGAAGCTTTCTTT,CASSDRGGTEAFF
-,TRBV10-3,-,TRBJ1-2,TGTGCCATCAGTGAGGGACATAACTATGGCTACACCTTC,CAISEGHNYGYTF
-,TRBV5-8,-,TRBJ1-5,TGTGCCAGCAGCTTACCGACAGTAACTAGCAATCAGCCCCAGCATTTT,CASSLPTVTSNQPQHF
-,TRBV28,TRBD1,TRBJ1-4,TGTGCCAGCAGTTTATATGAGGGACAGTTGGAAGAAAAACTGTTTTTT,CASSLYEGQLEEKLFF
-,TRBV5-4,-,TRBJ1-1,TGTGCCAGCCTCATGCAGGGGTCGGACACTGAAGCTTTCTTT,CASLMQGSDTEAFF
-,TRBV18,TRBD1,TRBJ1-1,TGTGCCAGCTCACCCAACAGGGGCGCTATCAACACTGAAGCTTTCTTT,CASSPNRGAINTEAFF
-,TRBV2,TRBD2,TRBJ2-1,TGTGCCAGGACTAGCGACTACAATGAGCAGTTCTTC,CARTSDYNEQFF
once,TRBV29-1,-,TRBJ1-1,TGCAGCGGGATTGGTGGGGGGTGGAACACTGAAGCTTTCTTT,CSGIGGGWNTEAFF
-,TRBV12-3/TRBV12-4,TRBD1,TRBJ1-2,TGTGCCAGCAGCTTCAGGGGGGACTATGGCTACACCTTC,CASSFRGDYGYTF
-,TRBV12-3/TRBV12-4,-,TRBJ1-6,TGTGCCAGCAGCCTACAGGGATCACCCCTCCACTTT,CASSLQGSPLHF
-,TRBV5-1,TRBD1,TRBJ1-3,TGCGCCAGCAGCCCGGCCGCTCAGGGACAGGGAAACACCATATATTTT,CASSPAAQGQGNTIYF
-,TRBV5-6,TRBD1,TRBJ1-5,TGTGCCAGCAGCTTTTTCCGGGACAGGACGTATAGCAATCAGCCCCAGCATTTT,CASSFFRDRTYSNQPQHF
-,TRBV9,TRBD2,TRBJ2-3,TGTGCCAGCAGCTTGGGGCTAGCGGGGGTCACAGATACGCAGTATTTT,CASSLGLAGVTDTQYF
-,TRBV4-3,-,TRBJ1-2,TGCGCCAGCAGCCAAGCTCCAGGGGTCGAGATCTATGGCTACACCTTC,CASSQAPGVEIYGYTF
-,TRBV6-2/TRBV6-3,-,TRBJ2-7,TGTGCCAGCAGCAAAGCTTACGAGCAGTACTTC,CASSKAYEQYF
-,TRBV30,-,TRBJ1-3,TGTGCCTGGAGTCCCGCCCTGAGCTCTGGAAACACCATATATTTT,CAWSPALSSGNTIYF
few,TRBV5-1,-,TRBJ1-1,TGCGCCAGCAGCCCCCTCCCGGACAGGAACACTGAAGCTTTCTTT,CASSPLPDRNTEAFF
many,TRBV3-1/TRBV3-2,TRBD1,TRBJ1-2,TGTGCCAGCAGCCACGGAACAGGGGGAAGGTATGGCTACACCTTC,CASSHGTGGRYGYTF